The rows below give T cell receptor beta chains drawn from one sample of a study of control samples from healthy donors and cancer patients. Here immunoSEQ multiplex PCR was the method, and the copy in TCRdb shows in-frame clones only, minus some. This sample has roughly 140,000 clones, with nearly 95% found just once. The specimen was blood. The receptors were gathered from a man in his fifties or sixties in good health. Each CDR3 is given with its conserved first and last residue. D genes are given only for firm matches. The size entry is marked missing in some rows and otherwise reads once, few, many or a size class.

- | TRBJ1-2 | - | TRBV30 | CACSDYGKANYGYTF | TGTGCCTGTTCCGACTATGGGAAGGCTAACTATGGCTACACCTTC
- | TRBJ1-5 | - | TRBV21-1 | CASSITGTGREEGNQPQHF | TGTGCCAGCAGCATTACCGGGACAGGAAGGGAAGAGGGCAATCAGCCCCAGCATTTT
TRBD2 | TRBJ2-3 | once | TRBV11-2 | CASSRGTSGVTDTQYF | TGTGCCAGCAGCCGAGGGACTAGCGGGGTCACAGATACGCAGTATTTT
- | TRBJ2-2 | - | TRBV30 | CAWSVGYSNTGELFF | TGTGCCTGGAGTGTGGGGTATTCGAACACCGGGGAGCTGTTTTTT
- | TRBJ2-7 | - | TRBV9 | CASSVAGSYEQYF | TGTGCCAGCAGCGTAGCAGGGTCCTACGAGCAGTACTTC
- | TRBJ1-1 | - | TRBV6-5 | CASSTTVNTEAFF | TGTGCCAGCAGTACTACTGTGAACACTGAAGCTTTCTTT
- | TRBJ2-7 | - | TRBV2 | CASSEMNRASEQYF | TGTGCCAGCAGTGAAATGAACAGGGCCTCCGAGCAGTACTTC
- | TRBJ2-4 | - | TRBV13 | CASSLGGDIQYF | TGTGCCAGCAGCTTAGGGGGGGACATTCAGTACTTC
- | TRBJ2-7 | - | TRBV5-1 | CASSLGDYEQYF | TGCGCCAGCAGCTTGGGGGACTACGAGCAGTACTTC
- | TRBJ1-1 | - | TRBV20-1 | CSARPMTEAFF | TGCAGTGCTAGACCGATGACTGAAGCTTTCTTT
- | TRBJ1-1 | - | TRBV6-4 | CASSAMVWTEAFF | TGTGCCAGCAGTGCGATGGTCTGGACTGAAGCTTTCTTT
- | TRBJ2-4 | - | TRBV28 | CASSPRGSRHIQYF | TGTGCCAGCAGCCCAAGGGGGAGCAGGCACATTCAGTACTTC
- | TRBJ1-4 | - | TRBV30 | CAWRQRSGPREKLFF | TGTGCCTGGAGACAACGAAGCGGGCCTCGGGAAAAACTGTTTTTT
- | TRBJ1-2 | - | TRBV5-4 | CASSLKPNYGYTF | TGTGCCAGCAGCTTGAAACCTAACTATGGCTACACCTTC
- | TRBJ2-6 | - | TRBV7-3 | CASSLTQGFSGANVLTF | TGTGCCAGCAGCTTAACCCAGGGTTTCTCTGGGGCCAACGTCCTGACTTTC
- | TRBJ2-7 | - | TRBV5-1 | CASSLEVSVPYEQYF | TGCGCCAGCAGCTTGGAGGTCTCCGTCCCTTACGAGCAGTACTTC
TRBD1 | TRBJ2-1 | - | TRBV7-7 | CASSSTGGNEQFF | TGTGCTAGCAGCTCAACAGGGGGCAATGAGCAGTTCTTC
TRBD1 | TRBJ2-1 | - | TRBV4-2 | CASSQEGDRAAYNEQFF | TGTGCCAGCAGCCAAGAAGGGGACAGGGCAGCCTACAATGAGCAGTTCTTC
- | TRBJ1-2 | - | TRBV30 | CAWSNFLKKNYGYTF | TGTGCCTGGAGTAATTTTTTAAAAAAGAACTATGGCTACACCTTC
- | TRBJ2-4 | - | TRBV25-1 | CASKGKAKNIQYF | TGTGCCAGCAAGGGGAAGGCCAAAAACATTCAGTACTTC
TRBD1 | TRBJ1-2 | - | TRBV5-1 | CASSSDRAYGYTF | TGCGCCAGCAGCTCGGACAGGGCCTATGGCTACACCTTC
- | TRBJ2-1 | - | TRBV4-2 | CASSQDRWEREQFF | TGTGCCAGCAGCCAAGATCGTTGGGAGCGTGAGCAGTTCTTC
- | TRBJ1-4 | - | TRBV4-1 | CASSSQNTQSNEKLFF | TGCGCCAGCAGCTCTCAAAATACCCAGAGTAATGAAAAACTGTTTTTT
TRBD1 | TRBJ1-2 | - | TRBV18 | CASSELTGDGYTF | TGTGCCAGCTCAGAACTGACAGGGGACGGCTACACCTTC
- | TRBJ1-6 | - | TRBV12-3/TRBV12-4 | CASGPSVGSPLHF | TGTGCCAGCGGTCCTTCGGTGGGTTCACCCCTCCACTTT
TRBD1 | TRBJ2-7 | - | TRBV5-5 | CASSQTFQTGAYEQYF | TGTGCCAGCAGCCAAACATTCCAGACAGGGGCGTACGAGCAGTACTTC
- | TRBJ2-1 | - | TRBV4-1 | CASSLGYNEQFF | TGCGCCAGCAGCCTGGGGTACAATGAGCAGTTCTTC
- | TRBJ1-5 | - | TRBV19 | CASSIDLGQSNQPQHF | TGTGCCAGTAGTATAGATCTGGGCCAGAGCAATCAGCCCCAGCATTTT
- | TRBJ1-1 | - | TRBV5-1 | CASSLWQGTNTEAFF | TGCGCCAGCAGCTTGTGGCAGGGGACGAACACTGAAGCTTTCTTT
TRBD2 | TRBJ2-5 | - | TRBV25-1 | CAVLAGVETQYF | TGTGCCGTTCTAGCGGGAGTAGAGACCCAGTACTTC
TRBD2 | TRBJ2-2 | - | TRBV9 | CASRDTSGRNTGELFF | TGTGCCAGCAGAGACACTAGCGGGAGGAACACCGGGGAGCTGTTTTTT
TRBD1 | TRBJ2-5 | - | TRBV6-1 | CASSEHRGVRETQYF | TGTGCCAGCAGTGAACACAGGGGGGTTCGGGAGACCCAGTACTTC
- | TRBJ1-1 | - | TRBV5-5 | CASSPRVAGAEAFF | TGTGCCAGCAGCCCGAGGGTGGCTGGTGCTGAAGCTTTCTTT
- | TRBJ2-1 | few | TRBV11-2 | CASSLVWTSPRGQFF | TGTGCCAGCAGCTTAGTTTGGACAAGCCCTAGGGGGCAGTTCTTC
- | TRBJ1-6 | few | TRBV10-2 | CASSESYLSPYNSPLHF | TGCGCCAGCAGTGAGTCTTACCTCAGTCCCTATAATTCACCCCTCCACTTT
- | TRBJ1-1 | - | TRBV5-1 | CASSLYGFGTEAFF | TGCGCCAGCAGCTTGTACGGGTTTGGGACTGAAGCTTTCTTT
- | TRBJ2-1 | - | TRBV5-1 | CASSLEGGDNEQFF | TGCGCCAGCAGCTTGGAAGGCGGAGACAATGAGCAGTTCTTC
- | TRBJ2-1 | - | TRBV2 | CASSEREPPYNEQFF | TGTGCCAGCAGTGAACGGGAGCCTCCTTACAATGAGCAGTTCTTC